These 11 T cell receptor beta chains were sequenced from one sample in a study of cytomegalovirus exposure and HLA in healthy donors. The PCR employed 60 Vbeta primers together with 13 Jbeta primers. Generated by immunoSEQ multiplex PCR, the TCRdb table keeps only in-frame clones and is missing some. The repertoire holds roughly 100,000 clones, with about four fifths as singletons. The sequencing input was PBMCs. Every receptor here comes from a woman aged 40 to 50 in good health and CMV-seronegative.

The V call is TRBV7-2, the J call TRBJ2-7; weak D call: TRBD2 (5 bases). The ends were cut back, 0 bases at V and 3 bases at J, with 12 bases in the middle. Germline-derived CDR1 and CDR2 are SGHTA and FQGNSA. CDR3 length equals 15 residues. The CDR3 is CASSLASGNDYEQYF. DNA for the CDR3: TGTGCCAGCAGCTTAGCCAGCGGTAATGACTACGAGCAGTACTTC.

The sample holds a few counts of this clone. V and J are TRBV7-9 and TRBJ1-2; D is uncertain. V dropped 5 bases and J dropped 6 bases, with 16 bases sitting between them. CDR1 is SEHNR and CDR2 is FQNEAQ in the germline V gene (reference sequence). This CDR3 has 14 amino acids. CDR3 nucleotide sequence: TGTGCCAGCAGCCCCCACCTCCGGGGAGATGGCTACACCTTC. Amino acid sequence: CASSPHLRGDGYTF.

The CDR3 protein is CASHGGRFSNQPQHF. In DNA, the CDR3 is TGTGCCAGCCATGGAGGGAGGTTTAGCAATCAGCCCCAGCATTTT. This chain uses TRBV19 with TRBJ1-5; no clear D. Trimming cost V 9 bases and J 0 bases, with 15 bases left between them. Germline-derived CDR1 and CDR2 are LNHDA and SQIVND (reference sequence). CDR3 size: 15 residues.

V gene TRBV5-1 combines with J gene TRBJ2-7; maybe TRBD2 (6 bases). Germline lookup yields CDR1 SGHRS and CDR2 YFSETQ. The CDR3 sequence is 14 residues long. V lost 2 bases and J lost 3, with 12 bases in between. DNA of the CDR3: TGCGCCAGCAGCTTTCGGGAGTCGGGCTACGAGCAGTACTTC. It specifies CASSFRESGYEQYF.

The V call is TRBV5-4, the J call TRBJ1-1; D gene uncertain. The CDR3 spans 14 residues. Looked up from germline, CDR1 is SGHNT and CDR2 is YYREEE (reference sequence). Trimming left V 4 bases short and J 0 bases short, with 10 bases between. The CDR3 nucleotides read TGTGCCAGCAGCCTGGGCGTCCTGAACACTGAAGCTTTCTTT. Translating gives CASSLGVLNTEAFF.

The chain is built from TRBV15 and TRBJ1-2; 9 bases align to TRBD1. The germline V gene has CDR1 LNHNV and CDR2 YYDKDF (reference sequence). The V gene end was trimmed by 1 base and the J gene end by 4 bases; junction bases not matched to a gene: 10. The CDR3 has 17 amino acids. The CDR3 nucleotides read TGTGCCACCAGCAGAGTCCGCTGGGGGACAGGGAGCTATGGCTACACCTTC. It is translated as CATSRVRWGTGSYGYTF.

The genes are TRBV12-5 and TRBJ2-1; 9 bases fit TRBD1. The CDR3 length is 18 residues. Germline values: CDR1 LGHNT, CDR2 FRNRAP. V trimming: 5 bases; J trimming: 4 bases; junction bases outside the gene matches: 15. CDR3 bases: TGTGCTAGTGGTCCGCCATCCTCCGGGACAGGGAAGTACAATGAGCAGTTCTTC. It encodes CASGPPSSGTGKYNEQFF. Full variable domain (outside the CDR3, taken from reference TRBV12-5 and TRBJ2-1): DARVTQTPRHKVTEMGQEVTMRCQPILGHNTVFWYRQTMMQGLELLAYFRNRAPLDDSGMPKDRFSAEMPDATLATLKIQPSEPRDSAVYFCASGPPSSGTGKYNEQFFGPGTRLTVL.

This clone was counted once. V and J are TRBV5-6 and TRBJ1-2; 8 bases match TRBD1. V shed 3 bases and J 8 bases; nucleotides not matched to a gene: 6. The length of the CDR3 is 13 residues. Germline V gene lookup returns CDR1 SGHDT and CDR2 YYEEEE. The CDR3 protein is CASSYGQGWGYTF. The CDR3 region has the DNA TGTGCCAGCAGCTATGGACAGGGCTGGGGCTACACCTTC.

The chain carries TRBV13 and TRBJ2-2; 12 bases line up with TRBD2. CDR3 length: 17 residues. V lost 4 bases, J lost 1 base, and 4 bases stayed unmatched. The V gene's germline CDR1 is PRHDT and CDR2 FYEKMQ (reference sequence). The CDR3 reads CASSSWTSGENTGELFF. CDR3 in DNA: TGTGCCAGCAGCTCCTGGACTAGCGGGGAGAACACCGGGGAGCTGTTTTTT.

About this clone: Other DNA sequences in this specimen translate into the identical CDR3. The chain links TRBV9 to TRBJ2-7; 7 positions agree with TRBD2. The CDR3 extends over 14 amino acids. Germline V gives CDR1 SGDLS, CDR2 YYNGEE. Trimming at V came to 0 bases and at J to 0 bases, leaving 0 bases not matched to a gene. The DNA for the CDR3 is TGTGCCAGCAGCGTAGGCGGGAGCTCCTACGAGCAGTACTTC. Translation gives CASSVGGSSYEQYF.

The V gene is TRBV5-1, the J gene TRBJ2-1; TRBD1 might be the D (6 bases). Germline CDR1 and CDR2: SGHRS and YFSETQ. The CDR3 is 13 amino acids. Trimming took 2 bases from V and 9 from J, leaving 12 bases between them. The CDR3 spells CASSFLGGSEQFF. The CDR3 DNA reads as TGCGCCAGCAGCTTTCTTGGGGGCAGTGAGCAGTTCTTC.